This T cell receptor beta chain was sequenced during a study of blood T cell repertoires in COVID-19. With V trimmed by 2 bases and J by 0 bases, 6 bases remained unmatched. The germline V gene encodes CDR1 MNHEY and CDR2 SVGAGI. The CDR3 consists of 16 residues. Sequencing was performed with immunoSEQ multiplex PCR; in TCRdb, only in-frame clones are kept and a portion is missing. The sample has some 150,000 clones, 87% seen once. The chain uses TRBV6-5 and TRBJ2-7, with 8 bases identical to TRBD2. This TCR was sampled from a human donor with acute COVID-19. The donor label of this sample is uncertain. The sequencing sample was made of PBMCs or T cells enriched from blood (not recorded which). DNA for the CDR3: TGTGCCAGCAGTTACAGCGGGGGCTTTAGCTCCTACGAGCAGTACTTC. Protein: CASSYSGGFSSYEQYF.